This record covers a single T cell receptor beta chain. Method: immunoSEQ multiplex PCR; TCRdb's copy keeps in-frame clones and lacks some. The sample consists of 20,000 to 25,000 clones, about 91% of them appearing once. The record originates from a study of blood T cell repertoires in COVID-19. About the study: Sites across the United States, Italy and Spain contributed samples from acute and convalescent COVID-19.

Germline CDR1 reads SGDLS; CDR2 reads YYNGEE. V lost 2 bases, J lost 3 bases, and 14 bases lay in between. CDR3 length equals 15 residues. The sequencing sample was made of peripheral blood. The chain is built from TRBV9 and TRBJ2-5, with a tentative D call TRBD1 (5 bases). The sequence came from a woman in her sixties or seventies with active COVID-19. In DNA, the CDR3 is TGTGCCAGCAGCGTTACCCCACAGGACAAAGAGACCCAGTACTTC. Its protein product is CASSVTPQDKETQYF.